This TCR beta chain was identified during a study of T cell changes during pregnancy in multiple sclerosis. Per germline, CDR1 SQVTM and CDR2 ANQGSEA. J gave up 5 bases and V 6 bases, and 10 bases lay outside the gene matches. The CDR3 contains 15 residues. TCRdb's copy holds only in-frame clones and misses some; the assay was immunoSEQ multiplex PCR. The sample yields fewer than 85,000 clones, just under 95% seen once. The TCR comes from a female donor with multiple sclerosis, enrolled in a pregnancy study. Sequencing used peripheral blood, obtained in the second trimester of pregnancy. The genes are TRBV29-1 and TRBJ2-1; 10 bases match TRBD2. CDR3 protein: CSVRPTSGYNNEQFF. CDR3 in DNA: TGCAGCGTCCGCCCGACTAGCGGGTATAACAATGAGCAGTTCTTC.